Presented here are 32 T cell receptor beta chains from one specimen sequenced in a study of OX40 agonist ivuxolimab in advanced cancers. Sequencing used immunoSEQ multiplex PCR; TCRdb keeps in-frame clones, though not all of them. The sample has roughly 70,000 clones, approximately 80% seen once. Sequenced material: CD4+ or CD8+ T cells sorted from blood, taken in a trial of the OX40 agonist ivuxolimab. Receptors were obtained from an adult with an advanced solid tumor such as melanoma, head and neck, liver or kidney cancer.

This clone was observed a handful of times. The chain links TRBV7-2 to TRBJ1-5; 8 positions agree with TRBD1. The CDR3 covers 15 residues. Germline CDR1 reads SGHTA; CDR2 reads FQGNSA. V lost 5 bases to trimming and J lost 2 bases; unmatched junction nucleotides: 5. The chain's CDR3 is CASSPGTGRNQPQHF. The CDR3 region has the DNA TGTGCCAGCAGCCCCGGGACAGGTCGCAATCAGCCCCAGCATTTT. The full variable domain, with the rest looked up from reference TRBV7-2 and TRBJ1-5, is GAGVSQSPSNKVTEKGKDVELRCDPISGHTALYWYRQSLGQGLEFLIYFQGNSAPDKSGLPSDRFSAERTGGSVSTLTIQRTQQEDSAVYLCASSPGTGRNQPQHFGDGTRLSIL.

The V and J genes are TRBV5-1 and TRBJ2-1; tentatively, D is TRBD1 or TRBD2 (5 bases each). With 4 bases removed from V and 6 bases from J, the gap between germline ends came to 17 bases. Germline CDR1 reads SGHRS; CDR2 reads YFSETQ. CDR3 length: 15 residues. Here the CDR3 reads CASSPGPFRGNEQFF. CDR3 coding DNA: TGCGCCAGCAGCCCGGGACCCTTTCGGGGCAATGAGCAGTTCTTC. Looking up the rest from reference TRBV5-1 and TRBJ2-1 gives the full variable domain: KAGVTQTPRYLIKTRGQQVTLSCSPISGHRSVSWYQQTPGQGLQFLFEYFSETQRNKGNFPGRFSGRQFSNSRSEMNVSTLELGDSALYLCASSPGPFRGNEQFFGPGTRLTVL.

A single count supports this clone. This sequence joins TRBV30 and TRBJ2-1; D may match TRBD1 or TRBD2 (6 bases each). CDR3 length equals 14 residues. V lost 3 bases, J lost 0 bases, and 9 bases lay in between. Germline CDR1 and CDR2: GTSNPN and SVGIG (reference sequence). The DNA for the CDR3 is TGTGCCTGGAGGGGGGGCGGCTCCTACAATGAGCAGTTCTTC. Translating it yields CAWRGGGSYNEQFF. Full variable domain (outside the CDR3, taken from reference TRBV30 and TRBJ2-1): SQTIHQWPATLVQPVGSPLSLECTVEGTSNPNLYWYRQAAGRGLQLLFYSVGIGQISSEVPQNLSASRPQDRQFILSSKKLLLSDSGFYLCAWRGGGSYNEQFFGPGTRLTVL.

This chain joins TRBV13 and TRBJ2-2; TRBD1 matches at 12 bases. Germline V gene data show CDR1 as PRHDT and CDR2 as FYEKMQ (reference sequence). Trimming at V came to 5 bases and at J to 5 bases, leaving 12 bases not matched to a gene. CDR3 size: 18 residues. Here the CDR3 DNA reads TGTGCCAGCAGCCTCCCGGGACAGGGGGCCCCGGGGACCGGGGAGCTGTTTTTT. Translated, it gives CASSLPGQGAPGTGELFF.

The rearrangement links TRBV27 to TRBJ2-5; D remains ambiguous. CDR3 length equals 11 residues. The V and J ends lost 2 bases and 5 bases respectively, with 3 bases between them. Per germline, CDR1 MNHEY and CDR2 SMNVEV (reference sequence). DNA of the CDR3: TGTGCCAGCAGTTTAGGGGAGACCCAGTACTTC. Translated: CASSLGETQYF.

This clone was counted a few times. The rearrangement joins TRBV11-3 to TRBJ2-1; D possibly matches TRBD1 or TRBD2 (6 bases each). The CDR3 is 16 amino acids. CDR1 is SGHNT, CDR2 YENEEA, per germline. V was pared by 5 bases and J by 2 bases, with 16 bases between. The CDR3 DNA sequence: TGTGCCAGCAGCGTGGACGGGGGCCGGGCCTACAATGAGCAGTTCTTC. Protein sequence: CASSVDGGRAYNEQFF. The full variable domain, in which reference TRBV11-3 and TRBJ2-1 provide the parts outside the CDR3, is EAGVVQSPRYKIIEKKQPVAFWCNPISGHNTLYWYLQNLGQGPELLIRYENEEAVDDSQLPKDRFSAERLKGVDSTLKIQPAELGDSAVYLCASSVDGGRAYNEQFFGPGTRLTVL.

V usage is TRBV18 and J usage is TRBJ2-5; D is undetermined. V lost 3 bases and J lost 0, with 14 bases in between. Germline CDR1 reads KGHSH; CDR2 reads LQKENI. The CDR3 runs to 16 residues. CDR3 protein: CASSPTRTTYQETQYF. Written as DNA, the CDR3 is TGTGCCAGCTCACCTACTCGAACGACGTACCAAGAGACCCAGTACTTC.

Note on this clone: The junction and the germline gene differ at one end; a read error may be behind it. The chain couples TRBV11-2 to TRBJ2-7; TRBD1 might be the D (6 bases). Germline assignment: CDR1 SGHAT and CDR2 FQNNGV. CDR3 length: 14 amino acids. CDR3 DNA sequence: TGTGCCAGCAGGTTAGGGGACATGATCAACGAGCAGTACTTC. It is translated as CASRLGDMINEQYF.

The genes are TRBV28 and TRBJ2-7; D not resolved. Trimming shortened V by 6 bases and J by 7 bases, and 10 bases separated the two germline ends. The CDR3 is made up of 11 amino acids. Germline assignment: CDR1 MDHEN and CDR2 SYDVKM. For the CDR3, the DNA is TGTGCCAGCAGGAGTACGTTTGAGCAGTACTTC. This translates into CASRSTFEQYF.

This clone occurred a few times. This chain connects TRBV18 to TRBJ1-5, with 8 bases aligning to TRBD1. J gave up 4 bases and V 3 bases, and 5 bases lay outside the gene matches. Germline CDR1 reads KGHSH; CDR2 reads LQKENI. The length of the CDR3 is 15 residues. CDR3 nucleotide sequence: TGTGCCAGCTCACCTAGGACAGGGTCGAATCAGCCCCAGCATTTT. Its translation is CASSPRTGSNQPQHF.

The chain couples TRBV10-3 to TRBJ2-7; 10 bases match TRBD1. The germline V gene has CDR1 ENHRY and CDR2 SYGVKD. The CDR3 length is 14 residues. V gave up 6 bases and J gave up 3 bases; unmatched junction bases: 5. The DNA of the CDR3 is TGTGCCATCAGACCGGGACAGGGGAACTACGAGCAGTACTTC. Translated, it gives CAIRPGQGNYEQYF.

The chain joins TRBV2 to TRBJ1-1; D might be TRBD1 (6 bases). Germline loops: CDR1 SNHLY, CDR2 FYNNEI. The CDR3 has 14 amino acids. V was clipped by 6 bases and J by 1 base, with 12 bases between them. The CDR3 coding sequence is TGTGCCAGCAGGGGGGCAGGGACGAACACTGAAGCTTTCTTT. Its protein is CASRGAGTNTEAFF.

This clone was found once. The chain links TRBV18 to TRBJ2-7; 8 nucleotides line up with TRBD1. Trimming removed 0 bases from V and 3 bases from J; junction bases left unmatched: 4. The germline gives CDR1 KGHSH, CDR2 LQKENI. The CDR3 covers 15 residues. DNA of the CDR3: TGTGCCAGCTCACCACCGGACAGGGCCTTCTACGAGCAGTACTTC. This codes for CASSPPDRAFYEQYF.

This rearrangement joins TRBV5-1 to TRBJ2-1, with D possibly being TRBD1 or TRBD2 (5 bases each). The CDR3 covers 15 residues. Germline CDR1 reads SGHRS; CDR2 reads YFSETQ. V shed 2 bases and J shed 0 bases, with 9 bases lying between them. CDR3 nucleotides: TGCGCCAGCAGCTTCGAGGGGAGCTCCTACAATGAGCAGTTCTTC. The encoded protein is CASSFEGSSYNEQFF.

The CDR3 loop is CASSTGGLSRETQYF. CDR3 DNA sequence: TGTGCCAGTAGCACGGGGGGCCTTTCGCGCGAGACGCAGTATTTT. V gene TRBV19 combines with J gene TRBJ2-3; tentative D call: TRBD2 (7 bases). The CDR3 sequence is 15 residues long. Germline CDR1 LNHDA, CDR2 SQIVND (reference sequence). The V end was cut by 6 bases, the J end by 9 bases, with 22 bases between.

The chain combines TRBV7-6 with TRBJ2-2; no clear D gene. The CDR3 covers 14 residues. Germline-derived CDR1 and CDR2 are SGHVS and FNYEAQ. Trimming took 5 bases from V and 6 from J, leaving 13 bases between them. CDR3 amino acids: CASSENLGPGELFF. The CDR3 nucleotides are TGTGCCAGCAGCGAAAACCTAGGTCCCGGGGAGCTGTTTTTT.

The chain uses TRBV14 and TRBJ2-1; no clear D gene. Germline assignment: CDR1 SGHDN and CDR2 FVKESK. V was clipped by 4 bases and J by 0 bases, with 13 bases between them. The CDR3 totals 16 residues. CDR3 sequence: CASSPAQVISYNEQFF. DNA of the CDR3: TGTGCCAGCAGCCCTGCCCAGGTTATCTCCTACAATGAGCAGTTCTTC.

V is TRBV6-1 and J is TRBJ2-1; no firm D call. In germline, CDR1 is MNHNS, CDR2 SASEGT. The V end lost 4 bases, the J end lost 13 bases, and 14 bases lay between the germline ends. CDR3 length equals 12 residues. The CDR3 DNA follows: TGTGCCAGCAGTGCTGAGTCCCGGCTACAGTTCTTC. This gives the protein CASSAESRLQFF.

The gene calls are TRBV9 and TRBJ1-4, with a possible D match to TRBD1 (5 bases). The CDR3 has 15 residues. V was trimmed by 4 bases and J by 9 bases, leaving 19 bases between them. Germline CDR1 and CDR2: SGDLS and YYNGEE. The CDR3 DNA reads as TGTGCCAGCAGCCTCCAGGCCGGAGGGACGAAAAAACTGTTTTTT. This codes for CASSLQAGGTKKLFF.

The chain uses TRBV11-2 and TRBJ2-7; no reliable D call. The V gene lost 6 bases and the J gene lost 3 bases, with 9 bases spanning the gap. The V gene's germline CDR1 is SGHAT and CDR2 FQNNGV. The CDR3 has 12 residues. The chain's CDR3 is CASRGRNYEQYF. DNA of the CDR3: TGTGCCAGCAGAGGCAGGAACTACGAGCAGTACTTC.

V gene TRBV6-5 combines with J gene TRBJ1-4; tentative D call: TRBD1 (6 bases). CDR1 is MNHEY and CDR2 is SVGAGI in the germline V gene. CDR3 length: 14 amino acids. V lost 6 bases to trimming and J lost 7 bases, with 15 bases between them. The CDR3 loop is CASRPPGQGEKLFF. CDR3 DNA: TGTGCCAGCAGACCCCCGGGACAAGGTGAAAAACTGTTTTTT.

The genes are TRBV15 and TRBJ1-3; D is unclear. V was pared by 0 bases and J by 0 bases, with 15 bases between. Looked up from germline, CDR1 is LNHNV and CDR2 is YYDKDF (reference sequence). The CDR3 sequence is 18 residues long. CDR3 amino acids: CATSRDNSRLSSGNTIYF. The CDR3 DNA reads TGTGCCACCAGCAGAGATAATAGCCGGTTGAGCTCTGGAAACACCATATATTTT.

CDR3 in amino acids: CASSLKGGLGEQYF. In nucleotides, the CDR3 is TGTGCCAGCAGCTTGAAGGGAGGGCTGGGAGAGCAGTACTTC. The rearrangement uses TRBV5-6 and TRBJ2-7; 7 bases map to TRBD2. This CDR3 region has 14 residues. V lost 1 base, J lost 7 bases, and 8 bases stayed unmatched. Germline lookup yields CDR1 SGHDT and CDR2 YYEEEE.

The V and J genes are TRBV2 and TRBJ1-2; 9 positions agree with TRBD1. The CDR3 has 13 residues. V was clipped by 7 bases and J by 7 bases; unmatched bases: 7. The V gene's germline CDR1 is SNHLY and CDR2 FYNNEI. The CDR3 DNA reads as TGTGCCAGCACCAGGACAGGGGAGGGTGGCTACACCTTC. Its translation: CASTRTGEGGYTF.

DNA for the CDR3: TGCAGCGTTTTAGAAGGGGGAGGCTACACCTTC. It encodes CSVLEGGGYTF. The chain combines TRBV29-1 with TRBJ1-2, with D maybe TRBD1 (6 bases). CDR1 is SQVTM and CDR2 is ANQGSEA in the germline V gene. The CDR3 extends over 11 amino acids. V lost 5 bases, J lost 8 bases, and 12 bases lay in between.

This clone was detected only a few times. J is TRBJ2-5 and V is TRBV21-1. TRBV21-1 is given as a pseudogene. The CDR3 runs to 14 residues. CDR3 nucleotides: TGTGCCAGCAGCACCCGTAGTGGAAGGGAGACCCAGTACTTC. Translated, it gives CASSTRSGRETQYF.

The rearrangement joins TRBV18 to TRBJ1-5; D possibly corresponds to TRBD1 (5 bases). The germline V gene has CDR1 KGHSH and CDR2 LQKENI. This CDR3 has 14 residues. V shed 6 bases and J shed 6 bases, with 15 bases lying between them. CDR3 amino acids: CASSRSGEAQPQHF. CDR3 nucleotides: TGTGCCAGCTCCCGTTCGGGGGAGGCTCAGCCCCAGCATTTT.

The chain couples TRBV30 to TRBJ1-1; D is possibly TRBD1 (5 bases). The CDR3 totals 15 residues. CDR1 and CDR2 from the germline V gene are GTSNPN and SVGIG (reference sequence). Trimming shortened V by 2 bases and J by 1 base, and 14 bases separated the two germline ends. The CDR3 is CAWSSWGGRNTEAFF. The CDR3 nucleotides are TGTGCCTGGAGTTCTTGGGGGGGGAGGAACACTGAAGCTTTCTTT.

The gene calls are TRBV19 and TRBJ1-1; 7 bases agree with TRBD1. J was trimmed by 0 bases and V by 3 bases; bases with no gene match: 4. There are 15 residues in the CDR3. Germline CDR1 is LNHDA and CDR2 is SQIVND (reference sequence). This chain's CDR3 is CASSIPTGMNTEAFF. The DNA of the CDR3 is TGTGCCAGTAGTATTCCGACAGGGATGAACACTGAAGCTTTCTTT.

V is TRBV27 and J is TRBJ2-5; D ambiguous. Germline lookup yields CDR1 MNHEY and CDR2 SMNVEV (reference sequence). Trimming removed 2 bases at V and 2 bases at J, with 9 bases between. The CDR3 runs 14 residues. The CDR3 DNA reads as TGTGCCAGCAGTTTACTGGGAAAACAAGAGACCCAGTACTTC. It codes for CASSLLGKQETQYF.

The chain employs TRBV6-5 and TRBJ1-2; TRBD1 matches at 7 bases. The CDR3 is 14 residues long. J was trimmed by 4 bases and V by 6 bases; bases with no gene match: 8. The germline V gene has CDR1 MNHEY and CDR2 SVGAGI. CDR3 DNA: TGTGCCAGCAGCCCAGGGGGGTCCTCCTATGGCTACACCTTC. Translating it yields CASSPGGSSYGYTF.

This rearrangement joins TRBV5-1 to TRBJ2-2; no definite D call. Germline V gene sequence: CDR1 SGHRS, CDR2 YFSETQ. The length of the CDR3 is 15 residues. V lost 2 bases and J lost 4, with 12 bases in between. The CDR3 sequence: CASSFRPTGTGELFF. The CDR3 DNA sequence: TGCGCCAGCAGCTTCCGGCCGACGGGCACCGGGGAGCTGTTTTTT.